Only a few counts were recorded for the clone carrying this T cell receptor beta chain. The sample comes from a study of response to subunit inactivated influenza vaccine. Germline loops: CDR1 SGHKS, CDR2 YYEKEE (reference sequence). The CDR3 covers 16 residues. V shed 0 bases and J shed 0 bases, with 12 bases lying between them. From the RT-PCR reads, TCRdb called clonotypes with MiXCR, one entry per CDR3 protein. The data show 650,000 to 800,000 distinct CDR3 sequences, 14% seen once. This chain joins TRBV5-5 and TRBJ1-1; D gene uncertain. The sample was PBMCs from blood, taken 14 to 15 days before vaccination. This TCR came from a man aged 50 to 59 who received an inactivated influenza vaccine. This CDR3 reads CASSLVQRLMNTEAFF. The CDR3 coding sequence is TGTGCCAGCAGCTTGGTTCAAAGACTGATGAACACTGAAGCTTTCTTT.